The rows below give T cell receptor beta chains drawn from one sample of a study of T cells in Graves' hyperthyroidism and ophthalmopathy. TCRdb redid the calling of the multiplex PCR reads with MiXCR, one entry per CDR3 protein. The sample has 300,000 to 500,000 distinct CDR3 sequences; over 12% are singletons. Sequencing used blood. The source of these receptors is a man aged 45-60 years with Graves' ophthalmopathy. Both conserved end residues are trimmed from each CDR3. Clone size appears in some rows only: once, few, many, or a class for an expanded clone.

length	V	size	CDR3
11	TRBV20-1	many	SARDNTNTEAF
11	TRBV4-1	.	ASSQYTSHEQF
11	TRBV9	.	ASTQGADTEAF
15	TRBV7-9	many	ASSPNSGRAFTGELF
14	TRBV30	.	AWRSMGPRSFYEQY
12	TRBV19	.	ASSMREVPYEQY
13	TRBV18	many	ASSPREGRRYEQY
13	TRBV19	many	ASTSKGNGNQPQH
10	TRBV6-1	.	ASSTTRDEQF
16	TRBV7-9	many	ASRPSGTLSSGANVLT
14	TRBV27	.	ASSIEGTPQNSPLH
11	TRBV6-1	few	ASVSYGADTQY
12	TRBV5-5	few	ASSPGPGGHEQY
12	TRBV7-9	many	ASSFGLGSYEQY
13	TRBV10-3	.	AIGERRDPAETQY
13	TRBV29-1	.	SVEFGTRIYNEQF
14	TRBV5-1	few	ASSLGGNRDPYEQY
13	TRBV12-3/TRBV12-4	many	ASSPNRGGNTEAF
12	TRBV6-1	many	ASSSPPGGYEQY
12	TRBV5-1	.	ASSPRDSSGEQF
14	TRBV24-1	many	ATSGGTGAFSDTQY
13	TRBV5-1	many	ASNPSGSTYNEQF
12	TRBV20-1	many	SAEAGTSGNEQF
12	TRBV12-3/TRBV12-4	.	ASSPTGSGQPQH
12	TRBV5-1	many	ASSLAGAYNEQF
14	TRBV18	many	ASSPRDGAAKNIQY
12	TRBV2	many	ASSARKGLGEQF
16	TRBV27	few	ASSSTGKAFSSNQPQH
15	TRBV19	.	ASSIWGQSNSNQPQH
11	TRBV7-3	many	ASSWFHQETQY